Listed below are T cell receptor beta chains from one sample, sequenced in a study of CD8+CD57+ T cells in acquired aplastic anemia. MiXCR was run by TCRdb on the reads, yielding one entry per CDR3 protein. Of tens of thousands of distinct CDR3 sequences in the sample, around three quarters were seen once. Sequencing was done on a sample of sorted CD4+, CD8+, or CD8+CD57+ T cells (not recorded which) from PBMCs. These receptors were taken from a human donor in good health, serving as a control. The CDR3 runs from the conserved cysteine through the conserved F or W. Fields, in order: J gene, D gene, clone size, V gene, CDR3 DNA, CDR3 protein. The D gene is left open where the match is weak. Clone size is shown for a subset of rows, as once, few, many or a class of expanded clone.

J gene: TRBJ2-5
D gene: TRBD2
clone size: NA
V gene: TRBV20-1
CDR3 DNA: TGCAGTGCTAGAGAACTAGCGGGGGTCCACCAAGAGACCCAGTACTTC
CDR3 protein: CSARELAGVHQETQYF

J gene: TRBJ1-1
D gene: NA
clone size: NA
V gene: TRBV20-1
CDR3 DNA: TGCAGTGCTAGTGACCGTGGGACTGAAGCTTTCTTT
CDR3 protein: CSASDRGTEAFF

J gene: TRBJ1-5
D gene: NA
clone size: NA
V gene: TRBV29-1
CDR3 DNA: TGCAGCGTTGCGGACGGGGTTCTTGGCAATCAGCCCCAGCATTTT
CDR3 protein: CSVADGVLGNQPQHF

J gene: TRBJ1-1
D gene: TRBD1
clone size: NA
V gene: TRBV10-3
CDR3 DNA: TGTGCCATCAGTGGGGAGGGGGCGGGGAACACTGAAGCTTTCTTT
CDR3 protein: CAISGEGAGNTEAFF

J gene: TRBJ1-2
D gene: TRBD1
clone size: NA
V gene: TRBV3-1
CDR3 DNA: TGTGCCAGCAGCCAAAGGGGACAGGGGGGGCACACCTTC
CDR3 protein: CASSQRGQGGHTF

J gene: TRBJ1-2
D gene: NA
clone size: NA
V gene: TRBV15
CDR3 DNA: TGTGCCACCCCCGGCAGGGCTCGCTATGGCTACACCTTC
CDR3 protein: CATPGRARYGYTF

J gene: TRBJ1-2
D gene: NA
clone size: NA
V gene: TRBV10-3
CDR3 DNA: TGTGCCATCAGTGACGGCAGCCTGTATGGCTACACCTTC
CDR3 protein: CAISDGSLYGYTF

J gene: TRBJ1-4
D gene: TRBD1
clone size: NA
V gene: TRBV20-1
CDR3 DNA: TGCAGTGCTATCCCCCCGGACAGGGAAACAAAACTGTTTTTT
CDR3 protein: CSAIPPDRETKLFF

J gene: TRBJ1-2
D gene: TRBD1
clone size: NA
V gene: TRBV19
CDR3 DNA: TGTGCCAGTAGTACGGGACAGCATTATGGCTACACCTTC
CDR3 protein: CASSTGQHYGYTF

J gene: TRBJ1-5
D gene: NA
clone size: few
V gene: TRBV19
CDR3 DNA: TGTGCCAGTAGTATTTCAAGGGGAAGTCTCCAGCATTTT
CDR3 protein: CASSISRGSLQHF

J gene: TRBJ1-2
D gene: TRBD1
clone size: few
V gene: TRBV10-3
CDR3 DNA: TGTGCCATCAGACAGGGGGCCTATGGCTACACCTTC
CDR3 protein: CAIRQGAYGYTF

J gene: TRBJ2-2
D gene: NA
clone size: NA
V gene: TRBV6-1
CDR3 DNA: TGTGCCAGCAGTCCCCGGGCCACGAACACCGGGGAGCTGTTTTTT
CDR3 protein: CASSPRATNTGELFF

J gene: TRBJ2-7
D gene: NA
clone size: NA
V gene: TRBV20-1
CDR3 DNA: TGCAGTGCTAGAGGTCGGGTATCCTACGAGCAGTACTTC
CDR3 protein: CSARGRVSYEQYF

J gene: TRBJ1-2
D gene: NA
clone size: NA
V gene: TRBV19
CDR3 DNA: TGTGCCAGTAAAAACCCCCGGACAGCCCTTGGCTATGGCTACACCTTC
CDR3 protein: CASKNPRTALGYGYTF

J gene: TRBJ2-7
D gene: NA
clone size: NA
V gene: TRBV24-1
CDR3 DNA: TGTGCCACCAGTGATTCCACCTACGAGCAGTACTTC
CDR3 protein: CATSDSTYEQYF

J gene: TRBJ2-5
D gene: NA
clone size: once
V gene: TRBV19
CDR3 DNA: TGTGCCAGTAGTGCGCTAGAGATCCAAGAGACCCAGTACTTC
CDR3 protein: CASSALEIQETQYF

J gene: TRBJ2-5
D gene: NA
clone size: NA
V gene: TRBV7-7
CDR3 DNA: TGTGCCAGCAGCTATTCGGCAGGACAAGAGACCCAGTACTTC
CDR3 protein: CASSYSAGQETQYF

J gene: TRBJ1-5
D gene: NA
clone size: NA
V gene: TRBV7-9
CDR3 DNA: TGTGCCAGCAGCTTGTGGGAGCAGCCCCAGCATTTT
CDR3 protein: CASSLWEQPQHF

J gene: TRBJ2-7
D gene: NA
clone size: NA
V gene: TRBV20-1
CDR3 DNA: TGCAGTGCTAGGAAACAGGAGACCTACGAGCAGTACTTC
CDR3 protein: CSARKQETYEQYF

J gene: TRBJ1-5
D gene: NA
clone size: NA
V gene: TRBV29-1
CDR3 DNA: TGCAGCGTTGAGGAGGGTGGCGGTCAGCCCCAGCATTTT
CDR3 protein: CSVEEGGGQPQHF

J gene: TRBJ2-1
D gene: NA
clone size: NA
V gene: TRBV7-9
CDR3 DNA: TGTGCCAGCAGCCCCGAGAGCTACAATGAGCAGTTCTTC
CDR3 protein: CASSPESYNEQFF

J gene: TRBJ2-1
D gene: NA
clone size: NA
V gene: TRBV7-6
CDR3 DNA: TGTGCCAGCAGCCCAAAGGCGACAACCAGCTCCTACAATGAGCAGTTCTTC
CDR3 protein: CASSPKATTSSYNEQFF

J gene: TRBJ1-2
D gene: NA
clone size: NA
V gene: TRBV13
CDR3 DNA: TGTGCCAGCAGTCAAACCGGGACGAGAGGCTACACCTTC
CDR3 protein: CASSQTGTRGYTF

J gene: TRBJ1-5
D gene: NA
clone size: once
V gene: TRBV24-1
CDR3 DNA: TGTGCCACCAGTGCCGGGGGAATTGGCAATCAGCCCCAGCATTTT
CDR3 protein: CATSAGGIGNQPQHF

J gene: TRBJ2-3
D gene: NA
clone size: many
V gene: TRBV5-6
CDR3 DNA: TGTGCCAGCAGCTACTGGGGGCAGGGGGGGGATACGCAGTATTTT
CDR3 protein: CASSYWGQGGDTQYF

J gene: TRBJ2-2
D gene: TRBD1
clone size: NA
V gene: TRBV19
CDR3 DNA: TGTGCCAGTAGCATGACAGGGGCTCGCACCGGGGAGCTGTTTTTT
CDR3 protein: CASSMTGARTGELFF

J gene: TRBJ1-2
D gene: NA
clone size: NA
V gene: TRBV6-5
CDR3 DNA: TGTGCCAGCAGTAACGGAGCTAACTATGGCTACACCTTC
CDR3 protein: CASSNGANYGYTF

J gene: TRBJ2-1
D gene: NA
clone size: NA
V gene: TRBV10-2
CDR3 DNA: TGCGCCAGCATAGCCCCTGAGAGCGGTGAGCAGTTCTTC
CDR3 protein: CASIAPESGEQFF

J gene: TRBJ1-5
D gene: NA
clone size: NA
V gene: TRBV6-1
CDR3 DNA: TGTGCCAGCAGTAGGGGGTTTGGGTGGAATCAGCCCCAGCATTTT
CDR3 protein: CASSRGFGWNQPQHF

J gene: TRBJ2-7
D gene: NA
clone size: NA
V gene: TRBV5-1
CDR3 DNA: TGCGCCAGCAGCTTGAGTGCGGGTGGCTCCTACGAGCAGTACTTC
CDR3 protein: CASSLSAGGSYEQYF

J gene: TRBJ2-2
D gene: NA
clone size: NA
V gene: TRBV7-2
CDR3 DNA: TGTGCCAGCAGCTTATTACTAGCAGACGGGGAGCTGTTTTTT
CDR3 protein: CASSLLLADGELFF

J gene: TRBJ2-1
D gene: TRBD2
clone size: NA
V gene: TRBV2
CDR3 DNA: TGTGCCAGCAGTGAAGGACTAGCGGGAGTGTGGGGGGCTAGGCATGAGCAGTTCTTC
CDR3 protein: CASSEGLAGVWGARHEQFF

J gene: TRBJ2-3
D gene: TRBD1
clone size: NA
V gene: TRBV7-9
CDR3 DNA: TGTGCCAGCAGCCTAAGACAGGGAGATACGCAGTATTTT
CDR3 protein: CASSLRQGDTQYF

J gene: TRBJ1-2
D gene: TRBD1
clone size: NA
V gene: TRBV24-1
CDR3 DNA: TGTGCCACCAGTCCGACAGGGTATGGCTACACCTTC
CDR3 protein: CATSPTGYGYTF

J gene: TRBJ1-1
D gene: NA
clone size: NA
V gene: TRBV4-1
CDR3 DNA: TGCGCCAGCAGCCAACCAACAGGAAACACTGAAGCTTTCTTT
CDR3 protein: CASSQPTGNTEAFF

J gene: TRBJ2-2
D gene: TRBD2
clone size: large
V gene: TRBV7-2
CDR3 DNA: TGTGCCAGCAGCACTCACTCGGGGGGGCGTACCGGGGAGCTGTTTTTT
CDR3 protein: CASSTHSGGRTGELFF

J gene: TRBJ2-1
D gene: TRBD2
clone size: NA
V gene: TRBV20-1
CDR3 DNA: TGCAGTGCTAGAGCACCCTTAGCGGGACTGTCGAATGAGCAGTTCTTC
CDR3 protein: CSARAPLAGLSNEQFF

J gene: TRBJ2-7
D gene: NA
clone size: NA
V gene: TRBV20-1
CDR3 DNA: TGCAGTGCTAGACGGAGGGCGGTTGGATACGAGCAGTACTTC
CDR3 protein: CSARRRAVGYEQYF

J gene: TRBJ2-1
D gene: NA
clone size: NA
V gene: TRBV29-1
CDR3 DNA: TGCAGCGTAGCTTATGAGGGATCTGTCTTTGGTAAGCAGTTCTTC
CDR3 protein: CSVAYEGSVFGKQFF

J gene: TRBJ2-7
D gene: TRBD2
clone size: few
V gene: TRBV20-1
CDR3 DNA: TGCAGTGCTGAGCGGGAGGGCCGGTTTCAGTACTTC
CDR3 protein: CSAEREGRFQYF

J gene: TRBJ1-5
D gene: NA
clone size: NA
V gene: TRBV5-8
CDR3 DNA: TGTGCCAGCAGCCGCCTAAGGGGTAGCAATCAGCCCCAGCATTTT
CDR3 protein: CASSRLRGSNQPQHF

J gene: TRBJ2-5
D gene: NA
clone size: NA
V gene: TRBV29-1
CDR3 DNA: TGCAGCGGTAACTTGGGATATGAGACCCAGTACTTC
CDR3 protein: CSGNLGYETQYF

J gene: TRBJ1-2
D gene: NA
clone size: medium-sized
V gene: TRBV2
CDR3 DNA: TGTGCCAGTTCCCTTCCCGAGACGGGGGGCTACACCTTC
CDR3 protein: CASSLPETGGYTF

J gene: TRBJ2-1
D gene: TRBD1
clone size: medium-sized
V gene: TRBV19
CDR3 DNA: TGTGCCAGTAGTATAGAATGGACAGGGGGTAGGTACAATGAGCAGTTCTTC
CDR3 protein: CASSIEWTGGRYNEQFF

J gene: TRBJ1-6
D gene: NA
clone size: once
V gene: TRBV25-1
CDR3 DNA: TGTGCCAGCAGCTTAAATCCGGGGGGGTCTTCGCCCCTCCACTTT
CDR3 protein: CASSLNPGGSSPLHF